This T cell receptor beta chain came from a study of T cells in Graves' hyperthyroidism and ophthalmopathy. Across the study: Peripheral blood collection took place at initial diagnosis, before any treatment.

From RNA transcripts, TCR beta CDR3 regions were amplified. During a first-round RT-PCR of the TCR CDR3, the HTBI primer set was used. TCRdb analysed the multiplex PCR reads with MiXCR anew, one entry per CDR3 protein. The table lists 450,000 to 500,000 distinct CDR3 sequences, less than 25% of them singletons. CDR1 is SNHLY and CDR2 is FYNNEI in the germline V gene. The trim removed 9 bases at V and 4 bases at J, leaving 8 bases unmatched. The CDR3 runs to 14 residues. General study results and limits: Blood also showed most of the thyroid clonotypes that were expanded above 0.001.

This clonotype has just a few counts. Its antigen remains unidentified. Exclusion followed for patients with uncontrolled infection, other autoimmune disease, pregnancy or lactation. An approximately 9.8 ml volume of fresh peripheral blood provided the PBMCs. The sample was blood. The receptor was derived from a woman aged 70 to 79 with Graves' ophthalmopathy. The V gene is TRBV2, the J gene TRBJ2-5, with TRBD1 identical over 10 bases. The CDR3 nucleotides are TGTGCCAGTTACCGGGACAGGGGTAGAGAGACCCAGTACTTC. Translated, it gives CASYRDRGRETQYF.